This TCR beta chain comes out of a study of blood T cell repertoires in COVID-19. V gave up 0 bases and J gave up 2 bases; unmatched junction bases: 0. The CDR3 runs to 15 residues. Germline CDR1 reads SGHDN; CDR2 reads FVKESK. Method: immunoSEQ multiplex PCR; TCRdb's copy keeps in-frame clones and lacks some. The table has tens of thousands of clones, around 87% seen once. The receptor comes from a human donor with acute or convalescent COVID-19. The donor label of this sample is uncertain. V is TRBV14 and J is TRBJ2-7; TRBD2 aligns across 11 bases. Sequenced sample: peripheral blood. The CDR3 nucleotides are TGTGCCAGCAGCCAAGAACTAGCGGGGGCCTACGAGCAGTACTTC. It specifies CASSQELAGAYEQYF.